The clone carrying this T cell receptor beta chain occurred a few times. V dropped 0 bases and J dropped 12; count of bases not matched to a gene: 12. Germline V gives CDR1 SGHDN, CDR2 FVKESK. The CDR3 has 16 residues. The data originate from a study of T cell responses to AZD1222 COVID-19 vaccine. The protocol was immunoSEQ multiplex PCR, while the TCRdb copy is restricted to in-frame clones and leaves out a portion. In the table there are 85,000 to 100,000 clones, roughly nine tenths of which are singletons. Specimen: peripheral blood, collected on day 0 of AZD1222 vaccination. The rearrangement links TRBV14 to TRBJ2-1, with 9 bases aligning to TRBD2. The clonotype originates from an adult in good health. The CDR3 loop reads CASSQEWLAGMMVQFF. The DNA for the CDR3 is TGTGCCAGCAGCCAAGAGTGGCTAGCGGGAATGATGGTGCAGTTCTTC.